This T cell receptor beta chain is from a study of blood T cell repertoires in COVID-19. Study summary: Collection of acute and convalescent COVID-19 samples took place in the United States, Italy and Spain. PBMCs, B-cell-depleted T cells, or T cells provided the cDNA or gDNA that made up the material.

Original processing notes: Amplifying reference gene primers gave estimates of nucleated cell counts. Method: immunoSEQ multiplex PCR; TCRdb's copy keeps in-frame clones and lacks some. The D gene and trimming were derived from the DNA, and the V and J assignments and clone size from that table. The sample has about 330,000 clones, approximately 90% seen once; the top ten hold roughly a tenth. There are 14 residues in the CDR3. CDR1 is KGHSH and CDR2 is LQKENI in the germline V gene. The trim removed 6 bases at V and 7 bases at J, leaving 9 bases unmatched. Patients from Seattle were sampled longitudinally, starting during active infection.

The TCR sequence derives from a man aged 25 to 40 with COVID-19, enrolled during active disease. Sequenced input: peripheral blood. The chain recombines TRBV18 with TRBJ1-2; 9 bases align to TRBD1. CDR3 coding DNA: TGTGCCAGCTCTCTCCGGGACAGGGTTCGTGGCTACACCTTC. The encoded protein is CASSLRDRVRGYTF.